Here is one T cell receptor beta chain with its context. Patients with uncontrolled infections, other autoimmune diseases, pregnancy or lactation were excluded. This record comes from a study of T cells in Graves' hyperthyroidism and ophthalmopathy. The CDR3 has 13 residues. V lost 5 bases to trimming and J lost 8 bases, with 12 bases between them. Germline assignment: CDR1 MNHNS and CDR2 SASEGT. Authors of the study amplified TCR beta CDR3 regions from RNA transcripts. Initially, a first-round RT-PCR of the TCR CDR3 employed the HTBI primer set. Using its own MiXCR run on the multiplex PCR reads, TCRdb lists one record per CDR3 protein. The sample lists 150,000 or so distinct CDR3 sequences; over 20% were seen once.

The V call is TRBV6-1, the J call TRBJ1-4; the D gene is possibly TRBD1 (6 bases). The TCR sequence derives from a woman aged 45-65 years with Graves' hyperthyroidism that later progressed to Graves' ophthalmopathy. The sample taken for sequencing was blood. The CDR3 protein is CASSPRQAEKLFF. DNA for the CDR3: TGTGCCAGCAGTCCCCGACAGGCCGAAAAACTGTTTTTT.